These T cell receptor beta chains were read from a single sample in a study of cytomegalovirus exposure and HLA in healthy donors. TCRdb's table, derived via immunoSEQ multiplex PCR, lists solely in-frame clones and lacks some. The table has roughly 120,000 clones, 74% seen once. The sample was PBMCs. The receptors here all came from a man aged 25-40 years in good health and CMV-seropositive. Each CDR3 is given with its conserved first and last residue. D genes are given only for firm matches. A row's size may be missing; if present it is once, few, many or a size class.

v_call	j_call	d_call	clone_size	cdr3_aa	cdr3_nt
TRBV7-7	TRBJ2-5	NA	NA	CASSTQRGGTGTQYF	TGTGCCAGCAGCACCCAACGAGGAGGAACGGGGACCCAGTACTTC
TRBV6-1	TRBJ2-7	NA	NA	CASSVSRDYEQYF	TGTGCCAGCAGTGTTTCGAGAGACTACGAGCAGTACTTC
TRBV7-9	TRBJ1-1	NA	many	CASSQDSPPGTEAFF	TGTGCCAGCAGCCAAGATAGCCCCCCGGGCACTGAAGCTTTCTTT
TRBV5-1	TRBJ2-3	NA	NA	CASSLEGGARTDTQYF	TGCGCCAGCAGCTTGGAAGGAGGGGCCCGCACAGATACGCAGTATTTT
TRBV5-5	TRBJ2-7	NA	once	CASSLRPYGGEQYF	TGTGCCAGCAGCTTGCGCCCCTACGGGGGCGAGCAGTACTTC
TRBV5-1	TRBJ1-2	TRBD1	NA	CASSPDRAGYTF	TGCGCCAGCAGCCCGGACAGGGCCGGCTACACCTTC
TRBV7-2	TRBJ1-3	NA	NA	CASSRVPTGSSGNTIYF	TGTGCCAGCAGCCGGGTGCCGACAGGAAGCTCTGGAAACACCATATATTTT
TRBV5-1	TRBJ2-7	TRBD1	NA	CASSFWTGTAYEQYF	TGCGCCAGCAGCTTCTGGACAGGGACAGCCTACGAGCAGTACTTC
TRBV28	TRBJ1-2	NA	once	CASTPPPRGPYGYTF	TGTGCCAGCACTCCTCCCCCCAGGGGCCCCTATGGCTACACCTTC
TRBV30	TRBJ2-7	NA	few	CAWSRQDSLYEQYF	TGTGCCTGGAGTAGGCAGGATTCTCTTTACGAGCAGTACTTC
TRBV4-3	TRBJ2-5	TRBD2	NA	CASSHGGTSGNQETQYF	TGCGCCAGCAGCCATGGGGGGACTAGCGGGAACCAAGAGACCCAGTACTTC
TRBV9	TRBJ2-1	TRBD2	NA	CASSGGAGGFIYNEQFF	TGTGCCAGCAGCGGGGGAGCGGGGGGATTTATTTACAATGAGCAGTTCTTC
TRBV19	TRBJ1-3	NA	NA	CASSTTTGNTIYF	TGTGCCAGTAGTACGACAACTGGAAACACCATATATTTT
TRBV7-9	TRBJ1-6	NA	NA	CASSRQVNSPLHF	TGTGCCAGCAGCCGACAGGTTAATTCACCCCTCCACTTT